This T cell receptor (beta chain) was retrieved from a study of blood T cell repertoires in COVID-19. About the research overall: There were acute and convalescent COVID-19 samples, and they came from the United States, Italy and Spain. Sources were T cells, B-cell-depleted T cells, or PBMCs; the material itself was cDNA or gDNA.

There are 16 residues in the CDR3. CDR1 and CDR2 from the germline V gene are SGHDT and YYEEEE. The trim removed 0 bases at V and 5 bases at J, leaving 6 bases unmatched. Per the original methods: Reference gene primer amplification gave estimated nucleated cell counts. Sequencing used immunoSEQ multiplex PCR; TCRdb keeps in-frame clones, though not all of them. The V and J calls and the clone size are those of that table, but D and trimming were determined from the DNA. Of 130,000 or so clones listed, about 80% were seen once; the top ten hold around 16%. The clonotype comes from a man aged 55 to 69 with active or convalescent COVID-19. Sequenced input: peripheral blood. The chain is built from TRBV5-6 and TRBJ1-5, with 9 bases matching TRBD1. CDR3 amino acids: CASSLGTGVRDQPQHF. For the CDR3, the DNA is TGTGCCAGCAGCTTGGGGACAGGGGTGAGGGATCAGCCCCAGCATTTT.